This record looks at one TCR beta chain sequence and its context. The data were taken from a study of cytomegalovirus exposure and HLA in healthy donors. The PCR was carried out with 60 Vbeta primers and 13 Jbeta primers. Some clones are missing from TCRdb's copy, which holds only in-frame ones; the method was immunoSEQ multiplex PCR. The sample includes 200,000 to 250,000 clones, 75% of them seen just once. Germline assignment: CDR1 SGHDT and CDR2 YYEEEE. The CDR3 sequence is 17 residues long. V lost 0 bases and J 6 bases, leaving 19 bases between the germline ends. The sequenced sample was PBMCs. This chain joins TRBV5-6 and TRBJ2-1; no definite D call. The clonotype was recovered from a woman aged 25 to 39 in good health and CMV-seronegative. DNA of the CDR3: TGTGCCAGCAGCTTGGCAATAATAGCCGGGTCCGGCAATGAGCAGTTCTTC. This gives the protein CASSLAIIAGSGNEQFF. Together with reference TRBV5-6 and TRBJ2-1, the CDR3 gives the full variable domain: DAGVTQSPTHLIKTRGQQVTLRCSPKSGHDTVSWYQQALGQGPQFIFQYYEEEERQRGNFPDRFSGHQFPNYSSELNVNALLLGDSALYLCASSLAIIAGSGNEQFFGPGTRLTVL.